One sample yielded the 30 T cell receptor beta chains listed below, sequenced in a study of tumor-infiltrating lymphocytes in oesophageal squamous cell carcinoma listed by TCRdb under 2016. The library was prepared using PCR. Sequencing took place on an Illumina HiSeq 2000. Using fastp trimming at Q25 and MiXCR clonotype assembly, TCRdb reanalyzed the public sequencing data and kept in-frame beta chains. Each CDR3 protein appears once, grouped with its most common genes and DNA. Here the sample has about 10,000 distinct CDR3 sequences; roughly 60% occur a single time. Together, the top ten hold around 29% of the sample. Sequenced: esophageal tumor tissue. The receptor source for this set is a female donor with esophageal squamous cell carcinoma.

This clonotype was found many times. V is TRBV19 and J is TRBJ1-2; TRBD1 agrees at 7 bases. Germline V CDR1 and CDR2: LNHDA, SQIVND (reference sequence). The CDR3 totals 13 residues. Unmatched junction bases numbered 5, after V lost 6 bases and J lost 4 bases. CDR3 region: CASSQGGLYGYTF. For the CDR3, the DNA is TGTGCCAGTAGCCAGGGGGGTCTCTATGGCTACACCTTC.

This clonotype appeared many times. The chain employs TRBV15 and TRBJ1-5; D is uncertain. V lost 1 base, J lost 9 bases, and 7 bases lay in between. The CDR3 sequence is 12 residues long. Germline V gene data show CDR1 as LNHNV and CDR2 as YYDKDF (reference sequence). CDR3 sequence reads: CATSRGAGPQHF. CDR3 nucleotides: TGTGCCACCAGCAGAGGGGCAGGGCCCCAGCATTTT. The whole variable domain, filled in from reference TRBV15 and TRBJ1-5, reads DAMVIQNPRYQVTQFGKPVTLSCSQTLNHNVMYWYQQKSSQAPKLLFHYYDKDFNNEADTPDNFQSRRPNTSFCFLDIRSPGLGDTAMYLCATSRGAGPQHFGDGTRLSIL.

CDR3 sequence reads: CASSRLAGYTDTQYF. The CDR3 DNA sequence: TGTGCCAGCAGCCGGCTAGCGGGCTACACAGATACGCAGTATTTT. The rearrangement links TRBV7-3 to TRBJ2-3; 8 bases align to TRBD2. The CDR3 extends over 15 amino acids. V shed 5 bases and J 2 bases; nucleotides not matched to a gene: 6. CDR1 and CDR2 from the germline V gene are SGHTA and FQGTGA.

This clonotype occurred a few times. The rearrangement joins TRBV7-2 to TRBJ2-3; TRBD1 agrees at 8 bases. CDR1 is SGHTA and CDR2 is FQGNSA in the germline V gene. With 0 bases clipped from V and 10 bases from J, the junction kept 3 bases outside the gene matches. The CDR3 extends over 13 amino acids. CDR3 in amino acids: CASSLAGQGSQYF. In DNA form, the CDR3 reads TGTGCCAGCAGCTTAGCAGGACAGGGATCGCAGTATTTT.

This clonotype was counted once. V gene TRBV7-9 combines with J gene TRBJ1-1; 9 bases match TRBD1. V dropped 6 bases and J dropped 11; count of bases not matched to a gene: 7. The CDR3 loop spans 12 amino acids. Germline V CDR1 and CDR2: SEHNR, FQNEAQ (reference sequence). The CDR3 here is CASRDGQGPAFF. CDR3 DNA: TGTGCCAGCAGGGACGGACAGGGGCCGGCTTTCTTT.

The chain uses TRBV7-6 and TRBJ2-6, with TRBD2 matching over 10 bases. The J call is in doubt because the DNA end fits TRBJ2-7 better. The CDR3 is 15 amino acids. Germline V gives CDR1 SGHVS, CDR2 FNYEAQ. The CDR3: CASSRAGGTVYEQYF. CDR3 sequence (DNA): TGTGCCAGCAGCCGAGCGGGGGGGACCGTCTACGAGCAGTACTTC.

The chain is built from TRBV6-8 and TRBJ2-7, with 8 bases lining up with TRBD1. The end of the DNA fits TRBJ2-5 better, so the J call may be wrong. The length of the CDR3 is 14 residues. Germline lookup yields CDR1 MNHGY and CDR2 SAAAGT. CDR3 DNA sequence: TGTGCCACCCTCCTACAGGGGGTCCGAGAGACCCAGTACTTC. This sequence encodes CATLLQGVRETQYF.

This chain connects TRBV7-2 to TRBJ2-5; TRBD1 might be the D (5 bases). The J call may be mistaken, given a closer DNA end match to TRBJ2-7. This CDR3 has 13 residues. The germline CDR1 and CDR2 sequences are SGHTA and FQGNSA. CDR3 sequence: CASSLQGTYEQYF. In nucleotides, the CDR3 is TGTGCCAGCAGCTTACAGGGTACCTACGAGCAGTACTTC.

For the CDR3, the DNA is TGTGCCAGCAGCCAAACCAGGGGGCGACCTGAAGCTTTCTTT. This sequence encodes CASSQTRGRPEAFF. This chain joins TRBV5-3 and TRBJ1-1; 8 bases line up with TRBD1. TRBV5-3 is recorded as an ORF, its role being uncertain. The CDR3 sequence is 14 residues long. The ends lost 8 bases at V and 6 bases at J; junction bases unmatched: 12.

The chain recombines TRBV7-4 with TRBJ1-1; D is unresolved. The CDR3 has 12 amino acids. Trimming took off 8 bases at V and 1 base at J, with 8 bases between the two ends. The germline V gene encodes CDR1 SGHVT and CDR2 SQSDAQ. For the CDR3, the DNA is TGTGCCAGCCGTGACGGGAACACTGAAGCTTTCTTT. Translation: CASRDGNTEAFF.

A few counts support this clonotype. The V and J genes are TRBV6-1 and TRBJ2-6; no firm D call. Germline V lookup: CDR1 MNHNS, CDR2 SASEGT. The CDR3 totals 16 residues. V was pared by 5 bases and J by 0 bases, with 11 bases between. The CDR3 spells CASSPRTASGANVLTF. CDR3 coding DNA: TGTGCCAGCAGTCCCCGGACGGCCTCTGGGGCCAACGTCCTGACTTTC.

In this sample, this clonotype turned up a few times. Possible read error: a much larger clone is one base away. The genes are TRBV11-1 and TRBJ2-7; TRBD2 might be the D (5 bases). The DNA end is more similar to TRBJ2-1, so the J call may be wrong. CDR3 length: 14 residues. From germline, CDR1 is SGHAT and CDR2 FQDESV (reference sequence). DNA of the CDR3: TGTGCCAGCAGCCCAACCATGGGGAGTTACGAGCAGTTCTTC. Translated: CASSPTMGSYEQFF.

V is TRBV7-3 and J is TRBJ2-1; 7 nucleotides line up with TRBD1. CDR3 size: 14 residues. V lost 1 base and J lost 6; bases outside the gene matches: 3. Germline lookup yields CDR1 SGHTA and CDR2 FQGTGA. The CDR3 loop reads CASSLSSGGNEQFF. CDR3 nucleotide sequence: TGTGCCAGCAGCTTAAGTTCAGGGGGCAATGAGCAGTTCTTC.

The V call is TRBV2, the J call TRBJ1-1; no firm D call. The CDR3 extends over 12 amino acids. Germline V gene lookup returns CDR1 SNHLY and CDR2 FYNNEI. Trimming pared 2 bases from V and 6 bases from J, leaving 7 bases between. The CDR3 DNA is TGTGCCAGCAGTGAACGGAAACCTGAAGCTTTCTTT. Protein: CASSERKPEAFF. The full variable domain, its missing parts supplied by reference TRBV2 and TRBJ1-1, is EPEVTQTPSHQVTQMGQEVILRCVPISNHLYFYWYRQILGQKVEFLVSFYNNEISEKSEIFDDQFSVERPDGSNFTLKIRSTKLEDSAMYFCASSERKPEAFFGQGTRLTVV.

V and J are TRBV7-9 and TRBJ2-3; no reliable D call. The assigned J gene may be wrong: the sequence end matches TRBJ2-1 better. The CDR3 covers 12 residues. Germline loops: CDR1 SEHNR, CDR2 FQNEAQ (reference sequence). DNA of the CDR3: TGTGCCAGCAGCTTACGAATCGGCGAGCAGTTCTTC. Its protein is CASSLRIGEQFF.

This clonotype was observed a handful of times. The CDR3 DNA reads as TGTGCCAGCAGCTTAGAAGGGGGGGGACAGGAGACTGGCTACACCTTC. Translating it yields CASSLEGGGQETGYTF. The chain joins TRBV7-8 to TRBJ1-2; 8 bases line up with TRBD1. The CDR3 has 16 amino acids. V shed 1 base, J shed 7 bases, and the junction held 11 bases outside the gene matches. Germline V gene lookup returns CDR1 SGHVS and CDR2 FQNEAQ.

The chain uses TRBV7-2 and TRBJ2-3; 7 bases line up with TRBD2. Germline loops: CDR1 SGHTA, CDR2 FQGNSA. Trimming removed 6 bases from V and 0 bases from J; junction bases left unmatched: 6. This CDR3 has 15 amino acids. CDR3 sequence (DNA): TGTGCCAGCAGTCGGGACTACCTCAGCACAGATACGCAGTATTTT. This codes for CASSRDYLSTDTQYF. Supplemented by reference TRBV7-2 and TRBJ2-3, the full variable domain reads GAGVSQSPSNKVTEKGKDVELRCDPISGHTALYWYRQSLGQGLEFLIYFQGNSAPDKSGLPSDRFSAERTGGSVSTLTIQRTQQEDSAVYLCASSRDYLSTDTQYFGPGTRLTVL.

This chain joins TRBV7-2 and TRBJ2-1; D is tentatively TRBD1 or TRBD2 (5 bases each). TRBJ2-5 explains the end of the DNA better; the J call may be wrong. This CDR3 spans 15 amino acids. The germline CDR1 and CDR2 sequences are SGHTA and FQGNSA. CDR3 sequence reads: CASSLNPGAQETQYF. Written as DNA, the CDR3 is TGTGCCAGCAGCCTAAACCCCGGGGCACAAGAGACCCAGTACTTC.

This rearrangement joins TRBV7-6 to TRBJ2-6; possibly TRBD1 or TRBD2 for D (6 bases each). The DNA matches TRBJ2-5 better at its end, which makes the J call doubtful. Germline V gene sequence: CDR1 SGHVS, CDR2 FNYEAQ. CDR3 length: 14 residues. CDR3 in DNA: TGTGCCAGCAGAACACAGGGTGCGGGGGAGACCCAGTACTTC. Its protein is CASRTQGAGETQYF.

The CDR3 sequence is CASSLGPGPYNEQFF. In DNA form, the CDR3 reads TGTGCCAGCAGCTTAGGGCCGGGACCTTACAATGAGCAGTTCTTC. This chain connects TRBV11-2 to TRBJ2-1; the D gene could be TRBD1 or TRBD2 (5 bases each). Germline V lookup: CDR1 SGHAT, CDR2 FQNNGV. Trimming shortened V by 1 base and J by 4 bases, and 11 bases separated the two germline ends. The CDR3 is made up of 15 amino acids.

The CDR3 reads CASSLVSGQGPYNEQYF. The DNA for the CDR3 is TGTGCCAGCAGCTTAGTTTCGGGACAGGGACCCTACAATGAGCAGTACTTC. The V gene is TRBV7-6, the J gene TRBJ2-5; 9 bases line up with TRBD1. The CDR3 length is 17 residues. Germline trimming cut 1 base from V and 11 bases from J; bases unmatched to any gene: 17. Germline V gene sequence: CDR1 SGHVS, CDR2 FNYEAQ.

Comments on this clonotype: Compared with germline, one end of the junction differs, possibly owing to a read error. The rearrangement joins TRBV7-6 to TRBJ2-7; D uncertain. Per germline, CDR1 SGHVS and CDR2 FNYEAQ. The CDR3 loop spans 14 amino acids. CDR3 DNA sequence: TGTGCTAGCAGCCCGACCACGACCGCAGATACGCAGTACTTC. Its translation is CASSPTTTADTQYF.

The genes are TRBV7-6 and TRBJ2-1; 7 nucleotides agree with TRBD2. CDR1 is SGHVS and CDR2 is FNYEAQ in the germline V gene. CDR3 size: 15 residues. V dropped 4 bases and J dropped 6; count of bases not matched to a gene: 9. For the CDR3, the DNA is TGTGCCAGCAGCTCGCGGGAGATCTGGTCCAATGAGCAGTTCTTC. It codes for CASSSREIWSNEQFF. The full variable domain, rest sourced from reference TRBV7-6 and TRBJ2-1, is GAGVSQSPRYKVTKRGQDVALRCDPISGHVSLYWYRQALGQGPEFLTYFNYEAQQDKSGLPNDRFSAERPEGSISTLTIQRTEQRDSAMYRCASSSREIWSNEQFFGPGTRLTVL.

The CDR3 DNA reads as TGTGCCAGCATCGGAACAGGGGGCAAAAACTACGAGCAGTACTTC. This encodes CASIGTGGKNYEQYF. The rearrangement uses TRBV6-1 and TRBJ2-7; 9 bases align to TRBD1. The ends lost 7 bases at V and 3 bases at J; junction bases unmatched: 10. The CDR3 runs 15 residues. The germline gives CDR1 MNHNS, CDR2 SASEGT.

This chain connects TRBV7-3 to TRBJ2-1, with 8 bases lining up with TRBD2. The J call may be in error: the DNA end matches TRBJ2-7 better. This CDR3 has 19 residues. The V gene's germline CDR1 is SGHTA and CDR2 FQGTGA. The CDR3 DNA reads TGTGCCAGCAGCTCCCTTCCCCTATCTAGCGGGTCTTCACTCGACGAGCAGTACTTC. This encodes CASSSLPLSSGSSLDEQYF.

This clonotype was counted ten times or more. The rearrangement uses TRBV5-1 and TRBJ2-3; D gene uncertain. The CDR3 sequence is 16 residues long. Deletions cut 4 bases from V and 0 bases from J, with 15 bases between. The germline V gene has CDR1 SGHRS and CDR2 YFSETQ. CDR3 in amino acids: CASSDITETSTDTQYF. The CDR3 DNA sequence: TGCGCCAGCAGCGATATAACAGAGACTAGCACAGATACGCAGTATTTT.

This chain uses TRBV27 with TRBJ2-7, with 7 bases fitting TRBD1. The J call could be wrong; TRBJ2-1 is a better fit for the DNA end. The germline gives CDR1 MNHEY, CDR2 SMNVEV (reference sequence). This CDR3 region has 15 residues. CDR3 residues: CASRNRGGFYNEQFF. Here the CDR3 DNA reads TGTGCCAGCAGGAACAGGGGTGGGTTCTACAATGAGCAGTTCTTC.

V is TRBV7-2 and J is TRBJ2-1, with D possibly TRBD1 on 6 matching bases. The J call could be wrong; TRBJ1-2 is a better fit for the DNA end. The germline V gene encodes CDR1 SGHTA and CDR2 FQGNSA. There are 15 residues in the CDR3. The CDR3 loop reads CASSSTRTDINGYTF. For the CDR3, the DNA is TGTGCCAGCAGCTCTACGAGGACAGATATCAATGGCTACACCTTC.

This chain uses TRBV7-2 with TRBJ2-5, with D possibly being TRBD2 (6 bases). The closer fit of TRBJ2-1 to the DNA end suggests the J call may be wrong. The CDR3 runs to 12 residues. Germline V lookup: CDR1 SGHTA, CDR2 FQGNSA. Here the CDR3 DNA reads TGTGCCAGCAGAGACGGGACTCGAGAGCAGTTCTTC. Translating gives CASRDGTREQFF.

This chain joins TRBV28 and TRBJ2-5; 9 bases agree with TRBD1. The J call is doubtful: the DNA matches TRBJ1-2 better. CDR3 length: 15 residues. Per germline, CDR1 MDHEN and CDR2 SYDVKM. The CDR3 nucleotides read TGTGCCAGCAGGGGAGCCGGGACAGGGACGTATGGCTACACCTTC. Its protein is CASRGAGTGTYGYTF.